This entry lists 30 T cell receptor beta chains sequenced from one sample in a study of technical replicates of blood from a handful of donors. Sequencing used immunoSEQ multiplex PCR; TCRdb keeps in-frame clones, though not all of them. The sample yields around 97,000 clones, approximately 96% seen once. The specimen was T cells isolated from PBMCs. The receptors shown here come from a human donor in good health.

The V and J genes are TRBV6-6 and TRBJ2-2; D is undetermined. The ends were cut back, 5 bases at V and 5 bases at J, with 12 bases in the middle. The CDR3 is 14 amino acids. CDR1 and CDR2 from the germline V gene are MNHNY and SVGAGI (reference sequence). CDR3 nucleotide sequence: TGTGCCAGCAGTCCACGAGTTCCGACCGGGGAGCTGTTTTTT. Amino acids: CASSPRVPTGELFF.

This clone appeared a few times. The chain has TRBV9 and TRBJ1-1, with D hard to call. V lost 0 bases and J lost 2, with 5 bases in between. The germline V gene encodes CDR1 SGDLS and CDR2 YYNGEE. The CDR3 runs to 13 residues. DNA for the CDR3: TGTGCCAGCAGCGTAGCCACAAACACTGAAGCTTTCTTT. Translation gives CASSVATNTEAFF.

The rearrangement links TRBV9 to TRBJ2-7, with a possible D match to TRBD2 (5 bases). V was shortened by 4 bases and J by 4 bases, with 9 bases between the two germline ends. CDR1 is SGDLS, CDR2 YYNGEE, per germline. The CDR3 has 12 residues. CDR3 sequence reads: CASSPRGYEQYF. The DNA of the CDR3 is TGTGCCAGCAGCCCGAGAGGGTACGAGCAGTACTTC. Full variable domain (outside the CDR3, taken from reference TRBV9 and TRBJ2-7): DSGVTQTPKHLITATGQRVTLRCSPRSGDLSVYWYQQSLDQGLQFLIQYYNGEERAKGNILERFSAQQFPDLHSELNLSSLELGDSALYFCASSPRGYEQYFGPGTRLTVT.

As DNA, the CDR3 is TGTGCCAGCGCCGTCGACCAGCGCCAGCCCCAGCATTTT. Amino acid sequence: CASAVDQRQPQHF. This rearrangement joins TRBV11-3 to TRBJ1-5; D is ambiguous. There are 13 residues in the CDR3. V lost 8 bases to trimming and J lost 7 bases, with 15 bases between them. The germline CDR1 and CDR2 sequences are SGHNT and YENEEA.

In nucleotides, the CDR3 is TGTGCCAGCAGTACAGGGGCTACTGAAGCTTTCTTT. Encoded protein: CASSTGATEAFF. The V gene is TRBV6-6, the J gene TRBJ1-1; 7 bases are shared with TRBD1. The J segment lost 5 bases and the V segment lost 5 bases, leaving 2 bases of the junction unmatched. Germline V lookup: CDR1 MNHNY, CDR2 SVGAGI (reference sequence). This CDR3 is built from 12 residues.

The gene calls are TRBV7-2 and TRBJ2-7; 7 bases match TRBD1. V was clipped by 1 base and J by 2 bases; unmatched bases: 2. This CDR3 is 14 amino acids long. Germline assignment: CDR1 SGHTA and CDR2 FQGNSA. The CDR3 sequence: CASSLDRGTYEQYF. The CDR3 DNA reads TGTGCCAGCAGCTTAGACAGGGGTACCTACGAGCAGTACTTC. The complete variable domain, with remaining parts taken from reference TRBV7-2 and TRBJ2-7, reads GAGVSQSPSNKVTEKGKDVELRCDPISGHTALYWYRQSLGQGLEFLIYFQGNSAPDKSGLPSDRFSAERTGGSVSTLTIQRTQQEDSAVYLCASSLDRGTYEQYFGPGTRLTVT.

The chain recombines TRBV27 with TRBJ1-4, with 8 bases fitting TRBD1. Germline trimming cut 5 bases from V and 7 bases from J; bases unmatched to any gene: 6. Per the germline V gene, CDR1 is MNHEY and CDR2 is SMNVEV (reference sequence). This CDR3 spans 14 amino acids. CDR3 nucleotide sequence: TGTGCCAGCAGTCAAGGACAGGGTAGTGAAAAACTGTTTTTT. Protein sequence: CASSQGQGSEKLFF.

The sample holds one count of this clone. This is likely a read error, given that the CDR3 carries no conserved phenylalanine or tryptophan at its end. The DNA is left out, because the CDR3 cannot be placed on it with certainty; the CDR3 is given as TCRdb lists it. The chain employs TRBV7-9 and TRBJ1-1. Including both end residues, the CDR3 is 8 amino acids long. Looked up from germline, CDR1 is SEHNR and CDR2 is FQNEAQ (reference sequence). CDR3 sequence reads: CASSPEAS.

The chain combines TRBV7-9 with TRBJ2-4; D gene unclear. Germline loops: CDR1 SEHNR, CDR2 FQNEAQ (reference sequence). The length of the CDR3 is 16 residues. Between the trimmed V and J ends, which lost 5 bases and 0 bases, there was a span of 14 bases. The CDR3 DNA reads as TGTGCCAGCAGCATAGTGACTGGCCTAGCCAAAAACATTCAGTACTTC. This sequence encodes CASSIVTGLAKNIQYF. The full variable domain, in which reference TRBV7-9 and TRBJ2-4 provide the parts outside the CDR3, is DTGVSQNPRHKITKRGQNVTFRCDPISEHNRLYWYRQTLGQGPEFLTYFQNEAQLEKSRLLSDRFSAERPKGSFSTLEIQRTEQGDSAMYLCASSIVTGLAKNIQYFGAGTRLSVL.

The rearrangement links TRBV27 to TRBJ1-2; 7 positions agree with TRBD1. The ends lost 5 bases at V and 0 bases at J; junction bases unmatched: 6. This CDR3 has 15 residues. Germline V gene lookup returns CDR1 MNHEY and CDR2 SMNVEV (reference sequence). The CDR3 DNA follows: TGTGCCAGCAGTCCCGACAGGGAACCTAACTATGGCTACACCTTC. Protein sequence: CASSPDREPNYGYTF.

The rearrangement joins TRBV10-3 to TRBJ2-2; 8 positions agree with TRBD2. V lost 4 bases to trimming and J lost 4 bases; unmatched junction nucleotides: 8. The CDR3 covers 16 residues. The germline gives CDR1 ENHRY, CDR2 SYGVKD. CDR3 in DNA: TGTGCCATCAGTGGGACTAGCCGGAGAGGCACCGGGGAGCTGTTTTTT. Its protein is CAISGTSRRGTGELFF.

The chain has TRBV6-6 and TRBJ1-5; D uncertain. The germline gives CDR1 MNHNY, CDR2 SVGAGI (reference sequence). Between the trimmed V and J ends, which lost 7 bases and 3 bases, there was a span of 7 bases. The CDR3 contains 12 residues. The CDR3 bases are TGTGCCAGCACCAAACACAATCAGCCCCAGCATTTT. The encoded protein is CASTKHNQPQHF.

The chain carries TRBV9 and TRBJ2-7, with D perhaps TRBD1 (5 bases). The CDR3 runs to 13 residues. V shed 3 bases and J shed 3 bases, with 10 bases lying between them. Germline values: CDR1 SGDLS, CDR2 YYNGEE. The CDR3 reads CASSGNQGYEQYF. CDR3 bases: TGTGCCAGCAGCGGTAATCAGGGCTACGAGCAGTACTTC. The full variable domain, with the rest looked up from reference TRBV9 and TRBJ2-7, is DSGVTQTPKHLITATGQRVTLRCSPRSGDLSVYWYQQSLDQGLQFLIQYYNGEERAKGNILERFSAQQFPDLHSELNLSSLELGDSALYFCASSGNQGYEQYFGPGTRLTVT.

For the CDR3, the DNA is TGTGCCAGCAGCCCGGGGAGGGGCGACAACTATGGCTACACCTTC. This encodes CASSPGRGDNYGYTF. The chain couples TRBV7-3 to TRBJ1-2, with D perhaps TRBD1 (5 bases). The CDR3 is 15 residues long. Between the trimmed V and J ends, which lost 5 bases and 2 bases, there was a span of 15 bases. The germline V gene encodes CDR1 SGHTA and CDR2 FQGTGA.

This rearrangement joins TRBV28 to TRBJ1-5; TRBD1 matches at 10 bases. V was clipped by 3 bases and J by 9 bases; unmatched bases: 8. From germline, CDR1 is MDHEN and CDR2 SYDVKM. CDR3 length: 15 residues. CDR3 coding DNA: TGTGCCAGCAGTTTCCCCCGGACAGGGGGGCTGCCCCAGCATTTT. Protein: CASSFPRTGGLPQHF.

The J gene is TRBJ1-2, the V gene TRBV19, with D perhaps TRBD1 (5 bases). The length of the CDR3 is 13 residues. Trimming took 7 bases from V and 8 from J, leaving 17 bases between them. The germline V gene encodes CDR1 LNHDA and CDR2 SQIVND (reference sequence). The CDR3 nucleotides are TGTGCCAGTAAACGGGACCCGGAGGGGGGCTACACCTTC. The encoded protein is CASKRDPEGGYTF.

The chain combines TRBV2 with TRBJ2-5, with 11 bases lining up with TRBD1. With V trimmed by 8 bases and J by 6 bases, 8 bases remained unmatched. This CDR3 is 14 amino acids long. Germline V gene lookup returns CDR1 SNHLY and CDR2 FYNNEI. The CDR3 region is CASPPGQGVQTQYF. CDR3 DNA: TGTGCCAGCCCCCCGGGACAGGGGGTACAGACCCAGTACTTC.

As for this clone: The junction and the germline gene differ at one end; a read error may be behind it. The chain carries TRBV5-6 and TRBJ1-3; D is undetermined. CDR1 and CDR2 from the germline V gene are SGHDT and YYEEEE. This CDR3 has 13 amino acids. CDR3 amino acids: CASSSDRGTTIYF. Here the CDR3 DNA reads TGTGCCAGCAGCTCCGACCGGGGAACCACCATATATTTT.

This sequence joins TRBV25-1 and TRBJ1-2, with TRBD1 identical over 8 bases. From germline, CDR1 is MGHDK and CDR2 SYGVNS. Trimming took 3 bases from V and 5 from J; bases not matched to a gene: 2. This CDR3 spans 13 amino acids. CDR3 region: CASSEDRAYGYTF. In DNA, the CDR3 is TGTGCCAGCAGTGAGGACAGGGCTTATGGCTACACCTTC.

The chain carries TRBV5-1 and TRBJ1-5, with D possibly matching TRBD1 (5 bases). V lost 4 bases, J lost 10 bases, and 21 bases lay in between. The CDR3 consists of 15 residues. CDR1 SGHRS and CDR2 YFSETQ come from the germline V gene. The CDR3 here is CASSPTGEGVIPQHF. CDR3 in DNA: TGCGCCAGCAGCCCAACAGGAGAAGGTGTCATCCCCCAGCATTTT.

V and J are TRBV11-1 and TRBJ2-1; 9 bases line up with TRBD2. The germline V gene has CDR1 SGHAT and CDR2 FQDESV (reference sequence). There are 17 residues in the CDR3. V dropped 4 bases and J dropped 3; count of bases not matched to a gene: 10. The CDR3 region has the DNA TGTGCCAGCAGCTGGACTAGCGAGACCCCCCTCTACAATGAGCAGTTCTTC. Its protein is CASSWTSETPLYNEQFF.

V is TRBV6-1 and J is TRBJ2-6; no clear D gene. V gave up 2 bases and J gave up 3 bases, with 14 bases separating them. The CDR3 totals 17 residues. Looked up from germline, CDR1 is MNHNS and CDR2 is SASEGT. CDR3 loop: CASSEQAFNRGANVLTF. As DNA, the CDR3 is TGTGCCAGCAGTGAACAGGCTTTTAACCGTGGGGCCAACGTCCTGACTTTC.

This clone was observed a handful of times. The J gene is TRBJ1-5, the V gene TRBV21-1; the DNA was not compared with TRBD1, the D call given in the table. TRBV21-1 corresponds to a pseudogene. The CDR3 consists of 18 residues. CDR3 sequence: CASSKSNEDRGKNQPQHF. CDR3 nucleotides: TGTGCCAGCAGCAAAAGCAACGAGGACAGGGGGAAAAACCAGCCCCAGCATTTT.

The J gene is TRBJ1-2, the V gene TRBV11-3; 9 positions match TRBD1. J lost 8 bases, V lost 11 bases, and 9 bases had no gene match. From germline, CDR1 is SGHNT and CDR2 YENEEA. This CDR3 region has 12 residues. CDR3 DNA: TGTGCCTGCTCGGGACAGGGTGAAGGCTACACCTTC. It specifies CACSGQGEGYTF.

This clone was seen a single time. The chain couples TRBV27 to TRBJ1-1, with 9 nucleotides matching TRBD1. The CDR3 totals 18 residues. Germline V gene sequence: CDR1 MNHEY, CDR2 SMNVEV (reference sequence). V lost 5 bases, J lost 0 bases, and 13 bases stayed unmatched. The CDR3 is CASSPWGQGGVMNTEAFF. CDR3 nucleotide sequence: TGTGCCAGCAGTCCGTGGGGACAGGGAGGGGTGATGAACACTGAAGCTTTCTTT.

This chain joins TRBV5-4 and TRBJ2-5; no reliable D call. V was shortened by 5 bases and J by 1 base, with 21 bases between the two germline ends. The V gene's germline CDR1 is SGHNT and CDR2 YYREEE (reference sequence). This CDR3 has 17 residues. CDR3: CASRSGPAAAPQETQYF. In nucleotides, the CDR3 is TGTGCCAGCAGATCTGGGCCAGCAGCTGCCCCCCAAGAGACCCAGTACTTC.

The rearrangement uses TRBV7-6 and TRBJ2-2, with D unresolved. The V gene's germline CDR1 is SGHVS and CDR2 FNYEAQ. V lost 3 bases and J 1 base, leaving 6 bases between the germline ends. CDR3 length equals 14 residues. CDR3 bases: TGTGCCAGCAGCTTCTCTATGAACACCGGGGAGCTGTTTTTT. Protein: CASSFSMNTGELFF.

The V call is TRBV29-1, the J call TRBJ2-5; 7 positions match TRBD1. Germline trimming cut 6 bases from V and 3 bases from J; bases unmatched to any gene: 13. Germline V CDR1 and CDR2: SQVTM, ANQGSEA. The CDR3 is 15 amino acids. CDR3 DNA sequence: TGCAGCGTGGAGGACAGGCAACGGGTCGAAGAGACCCAGTACTTC. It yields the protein CSVEDRQRVEETQYF.

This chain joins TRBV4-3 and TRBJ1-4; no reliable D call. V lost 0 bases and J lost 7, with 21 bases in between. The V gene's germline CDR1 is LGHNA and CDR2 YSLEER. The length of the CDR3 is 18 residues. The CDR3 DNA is TGCGCCAGCAGCCAAGAAGCAGGAGGGTCTATATTCGGTGAAAAACTGTTTTTT. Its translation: CASSQEAGGSIFGEKLFF.

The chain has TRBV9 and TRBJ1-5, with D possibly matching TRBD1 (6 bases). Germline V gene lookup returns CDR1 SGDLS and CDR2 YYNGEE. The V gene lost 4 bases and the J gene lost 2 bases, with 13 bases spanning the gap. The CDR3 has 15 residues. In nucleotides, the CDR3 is TGTGCCAGCAGCCAAGCAGGGGTCGGCAATCAGCCCCAGCATTTT. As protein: CASSQAGVGNQPQHF. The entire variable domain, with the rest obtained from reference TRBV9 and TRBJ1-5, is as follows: DSGVTQTPKHLITATGQRVTLRCSPRSGDLSVYWYQQSLDQGLQFLIQYYNGEERAKGNILERFSAQQFPDLHSELNLSSLELGDSALYFCASSQAGVGNQPQHFGDGTRLSIL.